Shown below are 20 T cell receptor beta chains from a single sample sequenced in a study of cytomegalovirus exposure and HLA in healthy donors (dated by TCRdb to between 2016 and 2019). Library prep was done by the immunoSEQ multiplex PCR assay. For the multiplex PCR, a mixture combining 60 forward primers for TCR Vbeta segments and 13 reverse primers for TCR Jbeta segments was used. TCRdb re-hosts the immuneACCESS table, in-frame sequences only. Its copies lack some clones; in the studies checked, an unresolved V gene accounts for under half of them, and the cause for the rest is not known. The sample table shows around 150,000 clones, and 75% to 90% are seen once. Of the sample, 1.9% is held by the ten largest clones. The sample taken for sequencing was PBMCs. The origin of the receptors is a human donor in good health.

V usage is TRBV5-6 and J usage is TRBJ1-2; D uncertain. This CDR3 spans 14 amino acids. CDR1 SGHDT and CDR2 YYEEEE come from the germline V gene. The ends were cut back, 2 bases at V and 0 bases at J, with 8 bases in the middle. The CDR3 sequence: CASSFWGANYGYTF. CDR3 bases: TGTGCCAGCAGCTTTTGGGGAGCTAACTATGGCTACACCTTC.

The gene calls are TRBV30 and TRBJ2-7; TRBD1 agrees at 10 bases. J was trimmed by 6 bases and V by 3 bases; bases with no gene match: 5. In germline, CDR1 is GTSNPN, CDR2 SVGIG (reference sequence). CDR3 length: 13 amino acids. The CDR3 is CAWRRTGGGEQYF. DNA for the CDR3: TGTGCCTGGAGGAGGACAGGGGGAGGCGAGCAGTACTTC.

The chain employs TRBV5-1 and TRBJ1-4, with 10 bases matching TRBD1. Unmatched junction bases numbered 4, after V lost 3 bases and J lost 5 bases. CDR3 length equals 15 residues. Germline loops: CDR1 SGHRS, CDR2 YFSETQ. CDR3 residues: CASSSGTGENEKLFF. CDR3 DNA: TGCGCCAGCAGCTCCGGGACAGGGGAGAATGAAAAACTGTTTTTT.

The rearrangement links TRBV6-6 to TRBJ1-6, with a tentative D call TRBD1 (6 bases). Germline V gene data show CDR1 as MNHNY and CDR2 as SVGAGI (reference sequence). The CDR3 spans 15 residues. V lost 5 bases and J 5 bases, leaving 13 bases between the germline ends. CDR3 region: CASSPPTGDNSPLHF. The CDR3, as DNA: TGTGCCAGCAGTCCACCGACAGGAGATAATTCACCCCTCCACTTT.

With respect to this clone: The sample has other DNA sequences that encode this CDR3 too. The CDR3 sequence is CASSLGQGSTEAFF. CDR3 coding DNA: TGCGCCAGCAGCTTGGGACAGGGGTCCACTGAAGCTTTCTTT. This rearrangement joins TRBV5-1 to TRBJ1-1; 8 bases are a match to TRBD1. The CDR3 runs 14 residues. J was trimmed by 4 bases and V by 0 bases; bases with no gene match: 2. The V gene's germline CDR1 is SGHRS and CDR2 YFSETQ.

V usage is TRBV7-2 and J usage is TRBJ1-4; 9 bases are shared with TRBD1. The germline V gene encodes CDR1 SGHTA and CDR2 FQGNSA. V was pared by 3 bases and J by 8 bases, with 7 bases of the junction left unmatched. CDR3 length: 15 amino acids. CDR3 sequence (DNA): TGTGCCAGCAGCTTCAGGACAGGGGAATACGAAAAACTGTTTTTT. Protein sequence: CASSFRTGEYEKLFF.

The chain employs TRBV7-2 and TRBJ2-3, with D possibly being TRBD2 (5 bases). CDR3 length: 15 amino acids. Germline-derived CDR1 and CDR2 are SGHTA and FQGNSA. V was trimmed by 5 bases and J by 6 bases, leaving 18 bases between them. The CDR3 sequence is CASSTLSQGGDTQYF. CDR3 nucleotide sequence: TGTGCCAGCAGCACCCTGTCCCAAGGCGGGGATACGCAGTATTTT. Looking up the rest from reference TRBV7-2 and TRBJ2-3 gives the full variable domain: GAGVSQSPSNKVTEKGKDVELRCDPISGHTALYWYRQSLGQGLEFLIYFQGNSAPDKSGLPSDRFSAERTGGSVSTLTIQRTQQEDSAVYLCASSTLSQGGDTQYFGPGTRLTVL.

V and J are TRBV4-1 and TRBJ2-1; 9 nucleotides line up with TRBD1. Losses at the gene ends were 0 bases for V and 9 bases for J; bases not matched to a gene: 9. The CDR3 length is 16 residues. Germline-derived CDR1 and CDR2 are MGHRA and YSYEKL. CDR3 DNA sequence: TGCGCCAGCAGCCAAGATCCGGGACAGGGCGTTAGTGAGCAGTTCTTC. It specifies CASSQDPGQGVSEQFF.

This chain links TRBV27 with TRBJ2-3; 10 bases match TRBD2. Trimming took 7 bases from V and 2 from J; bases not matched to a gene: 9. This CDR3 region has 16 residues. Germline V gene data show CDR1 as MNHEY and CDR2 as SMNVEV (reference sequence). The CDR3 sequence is CASKTVAGGITDTQYF. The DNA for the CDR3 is TGTGCCAGCAAAACCGTAGCGGGGGGTATCACAGATACGCAGTATTTT.

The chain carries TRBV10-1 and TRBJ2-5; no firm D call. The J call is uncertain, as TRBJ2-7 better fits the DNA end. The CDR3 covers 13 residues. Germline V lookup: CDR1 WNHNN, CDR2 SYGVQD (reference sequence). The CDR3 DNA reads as TGCGCCAGCAGTGAGTCGGCCAGGAACGAGCAGTACTTC. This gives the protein CASSESARNEQYF.

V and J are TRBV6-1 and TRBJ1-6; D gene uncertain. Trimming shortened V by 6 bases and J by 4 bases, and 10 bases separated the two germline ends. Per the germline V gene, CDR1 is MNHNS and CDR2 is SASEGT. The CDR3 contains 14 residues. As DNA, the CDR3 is TGTGCCAGCAGCGTCGGGTCTTATAATTCACCCCTCCACTTT. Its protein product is CASSVGSYNSPLHF.

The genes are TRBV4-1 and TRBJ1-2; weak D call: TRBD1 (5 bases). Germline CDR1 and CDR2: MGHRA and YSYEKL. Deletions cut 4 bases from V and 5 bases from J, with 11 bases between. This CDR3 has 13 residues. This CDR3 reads CASSRGDFYGYTF. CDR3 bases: TGCGCCAGCAGCCGGGGGGATTTTTATGGCTACACCTTC.

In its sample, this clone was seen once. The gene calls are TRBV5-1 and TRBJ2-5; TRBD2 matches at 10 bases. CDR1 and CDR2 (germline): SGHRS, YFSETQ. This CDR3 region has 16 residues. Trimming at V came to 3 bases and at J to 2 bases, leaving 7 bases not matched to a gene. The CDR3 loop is CASSSLAGERQETQYF. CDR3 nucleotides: TGCGCCAGCAGCTCTCTAGCGGGGGAAAGACAAGAGACCCAGTACTTC.

The CDR3 protein is CASSPPGSLGTQYF. CDR3 sequence (DNA): TGTGCCAGCAGCCCCCCGGGGTCTCTAGGGACCCAGTACTTC. The chain combines TRBV13 with TRBJ2-5; weak D call: TRBD2 (5 bases). The germline V gene encodes CDR1 PRHDT and CDR2 FYEKMQ (reference sequence). The CDR3 length is 14 residues. Trimming removed 5 bases from V and 7 bases from J, with 17 bases in between.

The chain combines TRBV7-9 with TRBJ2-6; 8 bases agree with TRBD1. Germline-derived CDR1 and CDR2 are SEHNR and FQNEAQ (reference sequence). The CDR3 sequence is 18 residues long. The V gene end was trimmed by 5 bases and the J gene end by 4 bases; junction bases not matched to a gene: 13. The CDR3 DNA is TGTGCCAGCAGCCCCTTCTTGGGACAGGTCTCCGGGGCCAACGTCCTGACTTTC. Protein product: CASSPFLGQVSGANVLTF.

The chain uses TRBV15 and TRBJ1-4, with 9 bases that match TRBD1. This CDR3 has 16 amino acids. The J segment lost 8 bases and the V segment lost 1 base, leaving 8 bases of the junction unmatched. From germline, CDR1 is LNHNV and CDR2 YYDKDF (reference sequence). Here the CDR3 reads CATSRARTGVEEKLFF. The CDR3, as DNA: TGTGCCACCAGCAGAGCCAGGACAGGGGTGGAGGAAAAACTGTTTTTT.

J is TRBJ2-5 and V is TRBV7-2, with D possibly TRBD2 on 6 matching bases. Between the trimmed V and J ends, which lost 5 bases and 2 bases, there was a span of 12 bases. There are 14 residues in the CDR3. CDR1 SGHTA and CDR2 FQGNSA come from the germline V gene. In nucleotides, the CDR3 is TGTGCCAGCAGCCTATTGGGACTTCAAGAGACCCAGTACTTC. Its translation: CASSLLGLQETQYF. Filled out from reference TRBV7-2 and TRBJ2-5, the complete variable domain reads GAGVSQSPSNKVTEKGKDVELRCDPISGHTALYWYRQSLGQGLEFLIYFQGNSAPDKSGLPSDRFSAERTGGSVSTLTIQRTQQEDSAVYLCASSLLGLQETQYFGPGTRLLVL.

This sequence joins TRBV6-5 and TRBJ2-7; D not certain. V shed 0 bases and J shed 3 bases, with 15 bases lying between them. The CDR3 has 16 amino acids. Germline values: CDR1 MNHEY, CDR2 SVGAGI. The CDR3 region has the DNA TGTGCCAGCAGTTACTCCCTTGAAGAGGCCTACTACGAGCAGTACTTC. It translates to CASSYSLEEAYYEQYF.

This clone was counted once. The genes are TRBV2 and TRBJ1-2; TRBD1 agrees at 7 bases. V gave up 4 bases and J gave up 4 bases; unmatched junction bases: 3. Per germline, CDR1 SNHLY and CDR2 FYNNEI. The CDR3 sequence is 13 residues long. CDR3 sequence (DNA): TGTGCCAGCAGTGTTAGGACAGGCTATGGCTACACCTTC. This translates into CASSVRTGYGYTF.

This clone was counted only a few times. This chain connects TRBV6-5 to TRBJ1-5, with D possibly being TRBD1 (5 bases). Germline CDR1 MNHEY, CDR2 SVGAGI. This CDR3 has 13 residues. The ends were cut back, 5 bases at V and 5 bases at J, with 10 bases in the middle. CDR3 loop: CASSGRGYQPQHF. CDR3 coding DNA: TGTGCCAGCAGTGGGAGGGGTTATCAGCCCCAGCATTTT.